The T cell receptor (beta chain) described here comes from a study of regulatory T cells in long-lasting Graves disease. The time point denotes: newly diagnosed GD, antithyroid drugs for less than 3 months. Making the TCR library involved RNA that had been extracted from PBMCs. Around 8.2 milliliters of peripheral blood went into EDTA tubes. Study findings and constraints: TCR diversity was lower in persistent than newly diagnosed Graves' disease.

With respect to this clonotype: Its antigen is as yet unknown.

Building of the TCR beta libraries involved iRepertoire HTBI primers and Arm-PCR of CDR3 regions. Via MiXCR, TCRdb re-called the multiplex PCR reads, giving one row per CDR3 protein. Of about 610,000 distinct CDR3 sequences listed, roughly 15% are singletons. CDR3 length: 15 residues. Trimming at V came to 1 base and at J to 4 bases, leaving 4 bases not matched to a gene. These data also featured in a second study, about T cells in Graves' hyperthyroidism and ophthalmopathy. According to that study: Clinical symptoms, serum thyroxine, TRAb, thyroid ultrasound and orbital computed tomography informed diagnoses.

The source material was peripheral blood mononuclear cells (PBMCs), sampled at new diagnosis, from a patient treated with antithyroid drugs. The V call is TRBV12-3 or TRBV12-4, the J call TRBJ1-2; 9 bases agree with TRBD1. The receptor's source is a man between 18 and 29 years old with Graves disease. The CDR3 region has the DNA TGTGCCAGCAGTTTAGGGACAGGGGCCGGCTATGGCTACACCTTC. Protein: CASSLGTGAGYGYTF.